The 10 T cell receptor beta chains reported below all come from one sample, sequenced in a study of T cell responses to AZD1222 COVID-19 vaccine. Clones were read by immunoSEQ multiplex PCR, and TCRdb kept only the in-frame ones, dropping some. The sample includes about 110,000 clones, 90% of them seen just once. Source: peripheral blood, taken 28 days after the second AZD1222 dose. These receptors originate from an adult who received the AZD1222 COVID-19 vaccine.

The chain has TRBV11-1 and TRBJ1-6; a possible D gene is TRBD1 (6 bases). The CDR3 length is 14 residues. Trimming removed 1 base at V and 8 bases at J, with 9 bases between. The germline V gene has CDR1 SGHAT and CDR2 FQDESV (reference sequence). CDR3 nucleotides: TGTGCCAGCAGCTTAGTGGGGGCGGATTCACCCCTCCACTTT. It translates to CASSLVGADSPLHF.

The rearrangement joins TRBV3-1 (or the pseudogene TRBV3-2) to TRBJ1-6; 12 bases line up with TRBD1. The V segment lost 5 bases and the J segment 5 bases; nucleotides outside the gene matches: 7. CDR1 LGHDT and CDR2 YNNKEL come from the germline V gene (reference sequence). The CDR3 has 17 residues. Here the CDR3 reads CASSIGTGGIDNSPLHF. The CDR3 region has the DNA TGTGCCAGCAGCATTGGGACAGGGGGCATTGATAATTCACCCCTCCACTTT.

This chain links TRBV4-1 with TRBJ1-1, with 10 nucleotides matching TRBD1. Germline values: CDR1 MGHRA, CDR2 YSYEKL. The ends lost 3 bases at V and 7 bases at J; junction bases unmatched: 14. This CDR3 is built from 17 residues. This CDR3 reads CASSQPAGQGLPIEAFF. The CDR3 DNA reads TGCGCCAGCAGCCAGCCGGCGGGACAGGGGCTTCCGATTGAAGCTTTCTTT.

Here the CDR3 reads CSVAGREPYEQYF. CDR3 bases: TGCAGCGTTGCGGGCAGGGAACCCTACGAGCAGTACTTC. V and J are TRBV29-1 and TRBJ2-7; D might be TRBD1 (5 bases). Germline assignment: CDR1 SQVTM and CDR2 ANQGSEA. The CDR3 has 13 amino acids. V was clipped by 4 bases and J by 2 bases, with 12 bases between them.

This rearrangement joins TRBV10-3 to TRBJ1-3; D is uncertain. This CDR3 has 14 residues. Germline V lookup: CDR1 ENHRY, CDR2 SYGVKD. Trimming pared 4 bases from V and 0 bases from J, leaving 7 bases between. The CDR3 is CAISVSYSGNTIYF. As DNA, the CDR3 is TGTGCCATCAGTGTTTCGTACTCTGGAAACACCATATATTTT.

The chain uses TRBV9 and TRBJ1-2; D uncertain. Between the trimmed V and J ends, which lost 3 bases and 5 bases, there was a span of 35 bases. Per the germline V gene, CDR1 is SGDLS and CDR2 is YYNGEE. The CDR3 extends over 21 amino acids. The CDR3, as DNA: TGTGCCAGCAGCGCCCCCCCCGCTGTAGCGAGCAAAGACGCGACTATTTATGGCTACACCTTC. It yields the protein CASSAPPAVASKDATIYGYTF.

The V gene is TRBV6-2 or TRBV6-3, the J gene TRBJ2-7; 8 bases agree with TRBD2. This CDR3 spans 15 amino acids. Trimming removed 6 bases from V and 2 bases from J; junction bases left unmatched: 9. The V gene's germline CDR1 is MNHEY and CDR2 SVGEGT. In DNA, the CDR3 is TGTGCCAGCAGATACGGACTAGCAACCGCCTACGAGCAGTACTTC. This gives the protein CASRYGLATAYEQYF.

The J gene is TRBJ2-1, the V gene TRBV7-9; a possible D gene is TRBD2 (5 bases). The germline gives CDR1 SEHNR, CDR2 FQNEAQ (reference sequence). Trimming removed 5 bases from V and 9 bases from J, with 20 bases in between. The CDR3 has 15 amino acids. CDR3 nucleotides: TGTGCCAGCAGCGGCTTAGGACTGCGCGGCGGTGAGCAGTTCTTC. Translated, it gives CASSGLGLRGGEQFF.

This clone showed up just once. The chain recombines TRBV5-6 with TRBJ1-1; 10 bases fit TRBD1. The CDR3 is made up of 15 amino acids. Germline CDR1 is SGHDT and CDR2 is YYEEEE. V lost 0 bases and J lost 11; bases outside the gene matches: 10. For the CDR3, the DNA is TGTGCCAGCAGCTTGGGTTGGACAGGGGGACTAGGGGCTTTCTTT. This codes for CASSLGWTGGLGAFF.

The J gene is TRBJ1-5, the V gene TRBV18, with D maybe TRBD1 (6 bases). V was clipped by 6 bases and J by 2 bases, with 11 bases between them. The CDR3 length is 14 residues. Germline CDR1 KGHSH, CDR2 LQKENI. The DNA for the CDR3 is TGTGCCAGCTCTGGCAGACAGGGCAATCAGCCCCAGCATTTT. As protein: CASSGRQGNQPQHF. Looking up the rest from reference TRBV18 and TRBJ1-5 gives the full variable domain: NAGVMQNPRHLVRRRGQEARLRCSPMKGHSHVYWYRQLPEEGLKFMVYLQKENIIDESGMPKERFSAEFPKEGPSILRIQQVVRGDSAAYFCASSGRQGNQPQHFGDGTRLSIL.